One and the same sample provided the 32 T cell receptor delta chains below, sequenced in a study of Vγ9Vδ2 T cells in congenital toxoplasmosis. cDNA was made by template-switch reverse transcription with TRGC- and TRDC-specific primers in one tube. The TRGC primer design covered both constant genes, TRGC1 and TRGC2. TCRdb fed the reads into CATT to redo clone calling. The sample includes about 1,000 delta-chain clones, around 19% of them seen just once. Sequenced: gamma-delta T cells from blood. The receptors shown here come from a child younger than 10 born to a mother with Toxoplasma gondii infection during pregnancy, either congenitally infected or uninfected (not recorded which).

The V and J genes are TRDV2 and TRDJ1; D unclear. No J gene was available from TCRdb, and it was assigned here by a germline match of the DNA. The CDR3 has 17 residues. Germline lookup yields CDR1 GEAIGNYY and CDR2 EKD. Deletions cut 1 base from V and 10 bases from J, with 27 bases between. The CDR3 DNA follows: TGTGCCTGTGACACTCTCCTCCCCGTCCCCCCCGGACCTAGACTCATCTTT. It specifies CACDTLLPVPPGPRLIF.

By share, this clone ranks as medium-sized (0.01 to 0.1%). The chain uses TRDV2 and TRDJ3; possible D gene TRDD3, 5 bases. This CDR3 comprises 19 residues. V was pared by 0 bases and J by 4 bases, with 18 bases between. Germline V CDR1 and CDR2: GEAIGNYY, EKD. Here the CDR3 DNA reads TGTGCCTGTGACACCGTTGAGGGGGTCTCGTTGTGGGACACCCGACAGATGTTTTTC. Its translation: CACDTVEGVSLWDTRQMFF.

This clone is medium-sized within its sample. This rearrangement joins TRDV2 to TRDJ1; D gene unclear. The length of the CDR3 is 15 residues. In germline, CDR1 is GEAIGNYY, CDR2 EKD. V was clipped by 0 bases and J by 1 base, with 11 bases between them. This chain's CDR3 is CACDTVGTRTDKLIF. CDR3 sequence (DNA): TGTGCCTGTGACACCGTGGGTACTCGCACCGATAAACTCATCTTT.

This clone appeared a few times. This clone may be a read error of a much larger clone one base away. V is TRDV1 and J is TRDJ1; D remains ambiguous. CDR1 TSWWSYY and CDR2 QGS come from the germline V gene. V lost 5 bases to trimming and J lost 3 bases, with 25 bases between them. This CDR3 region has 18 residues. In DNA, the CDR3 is TGTGCTCTTGGGCAATTCCACTATGCACCACTAGGGCCCGATAAACTCATCTTT. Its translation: CALGQFHYAPLGPDKLIF.

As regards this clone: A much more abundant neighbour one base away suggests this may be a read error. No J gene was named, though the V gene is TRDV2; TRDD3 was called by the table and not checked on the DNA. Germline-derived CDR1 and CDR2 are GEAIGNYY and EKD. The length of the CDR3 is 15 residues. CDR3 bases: TGTGCCTGTGACGGCCTGGGGGCCTACACCGATAAACGCATCTTT. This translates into CACDGLGAYTDKRIF.

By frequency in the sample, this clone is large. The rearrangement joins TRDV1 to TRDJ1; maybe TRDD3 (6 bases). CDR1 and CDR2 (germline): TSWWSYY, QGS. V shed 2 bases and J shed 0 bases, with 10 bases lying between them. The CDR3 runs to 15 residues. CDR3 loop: CALGERGTYTDKLIF. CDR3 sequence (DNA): TGTGCTCTTGGGGAAAGGGGGACGTACACCGATAAACTCATCTTT.

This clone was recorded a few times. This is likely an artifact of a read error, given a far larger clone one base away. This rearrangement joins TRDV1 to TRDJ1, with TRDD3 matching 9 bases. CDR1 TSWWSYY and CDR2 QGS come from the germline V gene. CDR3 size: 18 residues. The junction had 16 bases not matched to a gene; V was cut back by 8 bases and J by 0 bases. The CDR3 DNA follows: TGTGCTCTTAGCGGAGCTGGGGGATGGGGTCCGTACACCGATAAACTCATCTTT. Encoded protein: CALSGAGGWGPYTDKLIF.

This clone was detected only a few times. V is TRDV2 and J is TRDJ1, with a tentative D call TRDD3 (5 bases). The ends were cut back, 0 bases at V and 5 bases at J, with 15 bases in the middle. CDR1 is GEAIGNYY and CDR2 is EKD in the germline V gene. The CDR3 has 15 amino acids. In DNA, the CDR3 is TGTGCCTGTGACACCTTAGGGCTACTGGAGGATAAACTCATCTTT. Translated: CACDTLGLLEDKLIF.

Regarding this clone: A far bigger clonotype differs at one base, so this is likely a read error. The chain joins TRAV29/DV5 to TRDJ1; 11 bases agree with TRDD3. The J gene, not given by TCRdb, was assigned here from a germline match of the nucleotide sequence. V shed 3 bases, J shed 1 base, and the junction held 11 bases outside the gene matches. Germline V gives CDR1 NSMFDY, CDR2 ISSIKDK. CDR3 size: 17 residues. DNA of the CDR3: TGTGCAGCAAAACTGGGGGATAAGCCCGGGTGCACCGATAAACTCATCTTT. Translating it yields CAAKLGDKPGCTDKLIF.

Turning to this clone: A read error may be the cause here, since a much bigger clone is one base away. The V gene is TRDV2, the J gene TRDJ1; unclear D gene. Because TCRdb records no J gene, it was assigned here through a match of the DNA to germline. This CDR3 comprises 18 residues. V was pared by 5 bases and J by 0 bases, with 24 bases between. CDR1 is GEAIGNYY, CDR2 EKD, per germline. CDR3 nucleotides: TGTGCCTGTGCCTCTAAAACGGGGCCAAACGGGTACACCGATAAACTCATCTTT. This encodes CACASKTGPNGYTDKLIF.

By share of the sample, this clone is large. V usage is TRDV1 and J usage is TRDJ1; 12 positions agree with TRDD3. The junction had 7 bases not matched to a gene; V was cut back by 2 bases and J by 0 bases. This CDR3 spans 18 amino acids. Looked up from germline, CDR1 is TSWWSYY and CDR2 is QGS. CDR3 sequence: CALGEAGGYGKYTDKLIF. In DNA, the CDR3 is TGTGCTCTTGGGGAAGCTGGGGGATACGGGAAGTACACCGATAAACTCATCTTT.

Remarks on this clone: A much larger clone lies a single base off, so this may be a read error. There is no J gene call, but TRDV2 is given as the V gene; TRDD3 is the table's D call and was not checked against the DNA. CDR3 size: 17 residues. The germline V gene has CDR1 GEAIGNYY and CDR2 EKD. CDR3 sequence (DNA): TGTGCCTGTGATTTACTGGGGGATACGGGGGACACCGATAAACGCATCTTT. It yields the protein CACDLLGDTGDTDKRIF.

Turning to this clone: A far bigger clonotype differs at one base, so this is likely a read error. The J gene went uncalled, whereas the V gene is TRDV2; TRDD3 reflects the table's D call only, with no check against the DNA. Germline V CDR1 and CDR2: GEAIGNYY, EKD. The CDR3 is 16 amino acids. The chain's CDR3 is CACDTLGDTHTDKRIF. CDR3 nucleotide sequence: TGTGCCTGTGACACACTGGGGGATACTCACACCGATAAACGCATCTTT.

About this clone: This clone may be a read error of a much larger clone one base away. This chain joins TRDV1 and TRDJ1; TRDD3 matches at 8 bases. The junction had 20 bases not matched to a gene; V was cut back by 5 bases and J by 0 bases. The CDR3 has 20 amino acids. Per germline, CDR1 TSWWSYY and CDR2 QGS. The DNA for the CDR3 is TGTGCTCTTGGGCCCCACCCAGGGATACGCACTACCTCTCACACCGATAAACTCATCTTT. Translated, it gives CALGPHPGIRTTSHTDKLIF.

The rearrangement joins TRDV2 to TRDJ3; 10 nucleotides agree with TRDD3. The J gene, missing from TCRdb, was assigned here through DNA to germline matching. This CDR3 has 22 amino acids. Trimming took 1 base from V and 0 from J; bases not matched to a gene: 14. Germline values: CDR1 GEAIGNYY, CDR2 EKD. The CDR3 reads CACDTNTGGFPTSSWDTRQMFF. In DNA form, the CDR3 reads TGTGCCTGTGACACAAATACTGGGGGATTCCCCACGAGCTCCTGGGACACCCGACAGATGTTTTTC.

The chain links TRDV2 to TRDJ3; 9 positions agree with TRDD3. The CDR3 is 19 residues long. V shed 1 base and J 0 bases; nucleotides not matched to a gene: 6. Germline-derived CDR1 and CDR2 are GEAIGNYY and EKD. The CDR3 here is CACDTAGGYISWDTRQMFF. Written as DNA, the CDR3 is TGTGCCTGTGACACGGCGGGGGGATACATCTCCTGGGACACCCGACAGATGTTTTTC.

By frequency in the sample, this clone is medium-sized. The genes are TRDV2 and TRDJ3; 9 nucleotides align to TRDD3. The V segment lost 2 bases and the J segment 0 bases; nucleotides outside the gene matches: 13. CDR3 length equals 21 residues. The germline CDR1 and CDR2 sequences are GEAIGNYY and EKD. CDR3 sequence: CACDKPLNWGTSSWDTRQMFF. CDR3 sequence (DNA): TGTGCCTGTGACAAACCTCTCAACTGGGGGACCTCCTCCTGGGACACCCGACAGATGTTTTTC.

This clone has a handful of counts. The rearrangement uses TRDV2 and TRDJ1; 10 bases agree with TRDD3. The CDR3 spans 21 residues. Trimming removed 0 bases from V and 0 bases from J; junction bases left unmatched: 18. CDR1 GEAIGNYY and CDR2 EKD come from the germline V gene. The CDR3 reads CACDTVSMLGDMVRYTDKLIF. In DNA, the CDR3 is TGTGCCTGTGACACCGTTTCCATGCTGGGGGATATGGTAAGGTACACCGATAAACTCATCTTT.

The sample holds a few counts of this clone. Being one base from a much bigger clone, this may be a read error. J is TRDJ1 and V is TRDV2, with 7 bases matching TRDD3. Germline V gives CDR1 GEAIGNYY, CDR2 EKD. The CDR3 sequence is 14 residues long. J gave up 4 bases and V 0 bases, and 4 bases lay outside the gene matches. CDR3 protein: CACDTVGYNDKLIF. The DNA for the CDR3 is TGTGCCTGTGACACCGTGGGATACAACGATAAACTCATCTTT.

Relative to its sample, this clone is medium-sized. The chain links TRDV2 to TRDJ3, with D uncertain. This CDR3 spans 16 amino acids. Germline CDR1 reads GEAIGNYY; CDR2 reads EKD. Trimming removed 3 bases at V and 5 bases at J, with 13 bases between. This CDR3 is CACDHVHSRDTRQMFF. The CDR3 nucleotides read TGTGCCTGTGACCACGTACACTCGCGGGACACCCGACAGATGTTTTTC.

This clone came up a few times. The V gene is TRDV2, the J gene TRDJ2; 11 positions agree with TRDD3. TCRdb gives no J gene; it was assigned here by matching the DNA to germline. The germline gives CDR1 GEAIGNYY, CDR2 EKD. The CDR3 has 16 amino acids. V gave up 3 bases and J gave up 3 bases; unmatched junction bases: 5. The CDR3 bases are TGTGCCTGTGACCTACTGGGGGATAAGATGACAGCACAACTCTTCTTT. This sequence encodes CACDLLGDKMTAQLFF.

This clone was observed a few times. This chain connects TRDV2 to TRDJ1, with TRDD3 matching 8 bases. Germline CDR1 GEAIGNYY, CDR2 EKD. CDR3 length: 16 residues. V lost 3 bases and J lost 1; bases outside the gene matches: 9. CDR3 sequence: CACDGVLGGITDKLIF. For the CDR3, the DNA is TGTGCCTGTGACGGCGTACTGGGGGGGATCACCGATAAACTCATCTTT.

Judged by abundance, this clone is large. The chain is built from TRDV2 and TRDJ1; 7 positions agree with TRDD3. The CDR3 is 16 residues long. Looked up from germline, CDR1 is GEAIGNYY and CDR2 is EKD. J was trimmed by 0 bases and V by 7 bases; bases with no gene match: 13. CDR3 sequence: CACLSLMGDHTDKLIF. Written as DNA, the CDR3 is TGTGCCTGCCTATCGTTGATGGGGGACCACACCGATAAACTCATCTTT.

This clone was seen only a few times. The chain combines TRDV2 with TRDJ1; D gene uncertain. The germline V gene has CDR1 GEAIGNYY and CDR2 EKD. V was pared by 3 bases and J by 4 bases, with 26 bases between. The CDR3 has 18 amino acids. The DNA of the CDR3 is TGTGCCTGTGACTCTAAAACGGGGCCAATCGGGTACAACGATAAACTCATCTTT. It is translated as CACDSKTGPIGYNDKLIF.

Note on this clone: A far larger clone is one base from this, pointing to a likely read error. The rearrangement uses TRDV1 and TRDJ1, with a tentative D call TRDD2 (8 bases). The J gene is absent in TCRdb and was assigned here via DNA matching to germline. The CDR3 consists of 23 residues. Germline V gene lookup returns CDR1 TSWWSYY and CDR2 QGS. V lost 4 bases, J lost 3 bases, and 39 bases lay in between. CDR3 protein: CALGGEFLPTLGLRAGGPDKLIF. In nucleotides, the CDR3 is TGTGCTCTTGGGGGCGAATTTCTTCCTACTTTGGGTTTACGAGCTGGGGGCCCCGATAAACTCATCTTT.

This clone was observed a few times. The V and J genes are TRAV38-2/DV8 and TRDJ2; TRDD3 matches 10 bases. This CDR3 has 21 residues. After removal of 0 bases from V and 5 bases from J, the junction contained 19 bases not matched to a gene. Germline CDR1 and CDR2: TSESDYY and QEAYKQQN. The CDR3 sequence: CAYRSALPSPLVLGDTAQLFF. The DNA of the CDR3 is TGTGCTTATAGGAGCGCGCTACCGAGTCCCCTAGTACTGGGGGATACAGCACAACTCTTCTTT.

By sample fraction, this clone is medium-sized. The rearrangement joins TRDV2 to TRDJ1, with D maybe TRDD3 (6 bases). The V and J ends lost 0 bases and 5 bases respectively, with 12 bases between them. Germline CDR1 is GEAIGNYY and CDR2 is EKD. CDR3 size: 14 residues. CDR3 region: CACDTVGGQDKLIF. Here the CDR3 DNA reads TGTGCCTGTGACACCGTAGGGGGACAAGATAAACTCATCTTT.

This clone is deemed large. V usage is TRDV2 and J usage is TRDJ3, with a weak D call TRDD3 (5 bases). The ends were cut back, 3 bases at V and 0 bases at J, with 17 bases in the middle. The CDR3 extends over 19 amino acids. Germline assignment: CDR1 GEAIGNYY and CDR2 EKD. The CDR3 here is CACDGKGGPSSWDTRQMFF. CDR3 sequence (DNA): TGTGCCTGTGACGGGAAAGGGGGTCCGAGCTCCTGGGACACCCGACAGATGTTTTTC.

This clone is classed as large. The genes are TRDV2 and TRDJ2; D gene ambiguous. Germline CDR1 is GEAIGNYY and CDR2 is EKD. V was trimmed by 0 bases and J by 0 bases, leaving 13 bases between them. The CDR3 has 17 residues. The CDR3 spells CACDTVGVPSLTAQLFF. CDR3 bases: TGTGCCTGTGACACCGTCGGGGTCCCGTCTTTGACAGCACAACTCTTCTTT.

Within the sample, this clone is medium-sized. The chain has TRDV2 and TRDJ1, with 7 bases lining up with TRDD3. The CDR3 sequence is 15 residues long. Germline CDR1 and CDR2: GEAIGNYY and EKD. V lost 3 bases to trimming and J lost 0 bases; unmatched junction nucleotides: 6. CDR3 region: CACDALGGDTDKLIF. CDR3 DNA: TGTGCCTGTGACGCCCTGGGGGGGGACACCGATAAACTCATCTTT.

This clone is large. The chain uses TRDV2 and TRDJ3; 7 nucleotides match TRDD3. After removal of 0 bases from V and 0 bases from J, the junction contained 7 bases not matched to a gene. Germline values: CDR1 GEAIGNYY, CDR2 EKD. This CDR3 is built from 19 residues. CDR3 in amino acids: CACDTAGGPSSWDTRQMFF. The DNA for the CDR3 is TGTGCCTGTGACACCGCTGGGGGGCCCAGCTCCTGGGACACCCGACAGATGTTTTTC.

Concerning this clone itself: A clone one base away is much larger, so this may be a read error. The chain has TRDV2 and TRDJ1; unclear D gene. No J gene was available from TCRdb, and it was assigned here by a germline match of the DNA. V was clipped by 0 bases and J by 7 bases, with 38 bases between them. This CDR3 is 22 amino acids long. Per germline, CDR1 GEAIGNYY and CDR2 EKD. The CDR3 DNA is TGTGCCTGTGACACCGTTTGGTTGGTGGAACGCAGTACACCGATAATGTGGAGTAAACTCATCTTT. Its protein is CACDTVWLVERSTPIMWSKLIF.